This T cell receptor (beta chain) was sequenced for a study of control samples from healthy donors and cancer patients. Produced via immunoSEQ multiplex PCR; TCRdb's table is partial and in-frame only. The sample shows 35,000 to 45,000 clones, around four fifths of them seen only once. This clone came up a few times. CDR1 and CDR2 (germline): SEHNR, FQNEAQ (reference sequence). The V and J ends lost 2 bases and 4 bases respectively, with 8 bases between them. This CDR3 has 13 amino acids. The sample comprised blood. This rearrangement joins TRBV7-9 to TRBJ1-1; no definite D call. The clonotype was recovered from a man aged 55 to 70 in good health. In DNA form, the CDR3 reads TGTGCCAGCAGCTTAAAGTTCGGCACTGAAGCTTTCTTT. It is translated as CASSLKFGTEAFF. Full variable domain (rest looked up from reference TRBV7-9 and TRBJ1-1): DTGVSQNPRHKITKRGQNVTFRCDPISEHNRLYWYRQTLGQGPEFLTYFQNEAQLEKSRLLSDRFSAERPKGSFSTLEIQRTEQGDSAMYLCASSLKFGTEAFFGQGTRLTVV.